This TCR beta chain was sequenced in a study of T-cell memory formation after mild COVID-19. About the study: TCR clusters largely stayed donor specific.

There are 15 residues in the CDR3. Germline V CDR1 and CDR2: KGHSH, LQKENI. With 6 bases removed from V and 2 bases from J, the gap between germline ends came to 17 bases. TCRdb recomputed calls from the 5' RACE reads with MiXCR, one row per CDR3 protein. The sample lists a few hundred thousand distinct CDR3 sequences; roughly 13% were seen once. The chain carries TRBV18 and TRBJ2-7; no firm D call. The material sequenced was PBMCs or a T cell subset sorted from them (not recorded which). The receptor's source is a man between 18 and 29 years old who had mild COVID-19 (a few samples of this study predate the infection). Cell type and time point are not known. CDR3 loop: CASSPYGPGPYEQYF. The CDR3 coding sequence is TGTGCCAGCTCCCCTTACGGTCCCGGACCCTACGAGCAGTACTTC.